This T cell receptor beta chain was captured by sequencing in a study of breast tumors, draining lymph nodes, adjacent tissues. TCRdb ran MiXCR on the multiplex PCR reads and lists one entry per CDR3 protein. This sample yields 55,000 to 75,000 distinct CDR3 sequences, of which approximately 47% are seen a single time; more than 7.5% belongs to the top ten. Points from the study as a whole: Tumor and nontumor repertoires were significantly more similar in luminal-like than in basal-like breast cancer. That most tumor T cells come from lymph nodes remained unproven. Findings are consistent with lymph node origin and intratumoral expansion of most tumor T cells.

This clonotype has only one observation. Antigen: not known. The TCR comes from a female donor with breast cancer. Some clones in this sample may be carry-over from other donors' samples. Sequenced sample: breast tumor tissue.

The CDR3 here is CSGRGQFSYNEQFF. The CDR3 coding sequence is TGCAGCGGACGAGGGCAGTTCTCCTACAATGAGCAGTTCTTC. V gene TRBV29-1 combines with J gene TRBJ2-1; D is perhaps TRBD2 (5 bases). The CDR3 sequence is 14 residues long. The V and J ends lost 7 bases and 0 bases respectively, with 13 bases between them. Germline V gene data show CDR1 as SQVTM and CDR2 as ANQGSEA.